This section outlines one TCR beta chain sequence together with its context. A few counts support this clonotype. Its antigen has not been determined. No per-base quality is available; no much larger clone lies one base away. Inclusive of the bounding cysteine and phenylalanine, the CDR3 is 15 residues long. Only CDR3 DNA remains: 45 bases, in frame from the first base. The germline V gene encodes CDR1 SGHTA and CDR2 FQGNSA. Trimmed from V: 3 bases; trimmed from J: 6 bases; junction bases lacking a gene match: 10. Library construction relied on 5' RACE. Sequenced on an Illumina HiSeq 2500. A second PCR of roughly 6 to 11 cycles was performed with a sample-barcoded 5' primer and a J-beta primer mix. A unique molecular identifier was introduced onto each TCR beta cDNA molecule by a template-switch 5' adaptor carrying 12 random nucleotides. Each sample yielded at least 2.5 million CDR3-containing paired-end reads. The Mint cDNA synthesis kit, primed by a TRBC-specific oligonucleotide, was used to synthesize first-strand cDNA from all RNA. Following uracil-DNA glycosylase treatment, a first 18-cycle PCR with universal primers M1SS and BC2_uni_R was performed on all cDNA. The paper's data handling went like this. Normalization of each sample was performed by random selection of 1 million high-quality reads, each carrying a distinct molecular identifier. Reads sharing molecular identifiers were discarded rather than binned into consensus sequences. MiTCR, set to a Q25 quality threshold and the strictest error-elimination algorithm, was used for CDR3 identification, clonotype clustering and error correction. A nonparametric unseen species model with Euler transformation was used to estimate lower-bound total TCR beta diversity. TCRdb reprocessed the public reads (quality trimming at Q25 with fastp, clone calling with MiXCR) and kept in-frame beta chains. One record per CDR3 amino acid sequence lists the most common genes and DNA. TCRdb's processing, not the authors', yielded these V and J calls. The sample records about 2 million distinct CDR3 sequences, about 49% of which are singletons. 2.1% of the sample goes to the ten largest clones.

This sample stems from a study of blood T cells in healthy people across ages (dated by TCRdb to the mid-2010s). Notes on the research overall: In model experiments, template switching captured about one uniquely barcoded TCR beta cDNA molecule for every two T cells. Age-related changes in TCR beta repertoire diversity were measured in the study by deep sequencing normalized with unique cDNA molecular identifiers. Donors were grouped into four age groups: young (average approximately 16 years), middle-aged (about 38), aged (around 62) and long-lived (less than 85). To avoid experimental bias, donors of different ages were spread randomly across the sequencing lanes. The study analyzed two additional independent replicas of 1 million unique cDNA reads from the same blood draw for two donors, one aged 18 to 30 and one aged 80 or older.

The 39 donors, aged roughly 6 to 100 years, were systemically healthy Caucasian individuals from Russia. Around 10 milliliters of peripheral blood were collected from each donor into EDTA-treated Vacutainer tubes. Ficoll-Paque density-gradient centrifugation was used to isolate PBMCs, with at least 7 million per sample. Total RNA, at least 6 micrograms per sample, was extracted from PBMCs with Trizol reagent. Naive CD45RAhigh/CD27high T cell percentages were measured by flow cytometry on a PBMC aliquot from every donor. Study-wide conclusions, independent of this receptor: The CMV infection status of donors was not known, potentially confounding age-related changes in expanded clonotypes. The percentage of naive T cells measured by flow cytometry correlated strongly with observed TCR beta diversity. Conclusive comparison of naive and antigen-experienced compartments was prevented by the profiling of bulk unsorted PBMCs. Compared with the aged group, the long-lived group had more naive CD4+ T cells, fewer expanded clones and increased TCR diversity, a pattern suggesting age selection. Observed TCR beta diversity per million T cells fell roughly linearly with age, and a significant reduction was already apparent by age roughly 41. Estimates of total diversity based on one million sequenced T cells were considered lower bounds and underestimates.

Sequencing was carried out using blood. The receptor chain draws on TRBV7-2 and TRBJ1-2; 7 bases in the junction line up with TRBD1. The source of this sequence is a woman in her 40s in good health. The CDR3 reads CASSLGDRRFDGYTF. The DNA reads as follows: TGTGCCAGCAGCTTGGGGGACAGAAGGTTTGATGGCTACACCTTC. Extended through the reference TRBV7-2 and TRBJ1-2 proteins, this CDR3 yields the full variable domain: GAGVSQSPSNKVTEKGKDVELRCDPISGHTALYWYRQSLGQGLEFLIYFQGNSAPDKSGLPSDRFSAERTGGSVSTLTIQRTQQEDSAVYLCASSLGDRRFDGYTFGSGTRLTVV.